This T cell receptor beta chain appears in the sequencing data of a study of T-cell memory formation after mild COVID-19. Whole-study findings and limits: Pre-infection memory carried some responding clones, suggesting that cross-reactive memory joined.

The authors produced TCR alpha and TCR beta cDNA libraries with sample barcodes and UMIs by 5'RACE using constant-segment primers. In TCRdb, the 5' RACE reads were re-called with MiXCR into one record per CDR3 protein. Seen here are 350,000 to 450,000 distinct CDR3 sequences, roughly a quarter observed once, and the top ten hold around 9.5%. Only a few counts were recorded for this clonotype. Its target is unknown. Germline V gives CDR1 SGHNT, CDR2 YYREEE (reference sequence). V dropped 4 bases and J dropped 3; count of bases not matched to a gene: 7. The CDR3 sequence is 14 residues long. V usage is TRBV5-4 and J usage is TRBJ2-7, with 7 bases aligning to TRBD1. This receptor was identified in an adult woman who had mild COVID-19 (a few samples of this study predate the infection). Cell type and time point are not known. Sequenced: PBMCs or a T cell subset sorted from them (not recorded which). CDR3 bases: TGTGCCAGCAGCCCCGGGGACAGAAACTACGAGCAGTACTTC. Translating gives CASSPGDRNYEQYF.